The T cell receptor beta chain described here comes from a study of blood T cell repertoires in COVID-19. Looking at the study overall: Spain, Italy and the United States supplied samples that represented acute and convalescent COVID-19. T cells, B-cell-depleted T cells, or PBMCs supplied cDNA or gDNA.

V dropped 8 bases and J dropped 0 bases, with 9 bases sitting between them. The CDR3 has 13 amino acids. Per germline, CDR1 MNHEY and CDR2 SVGAGI. Seattle's cohort entered during active infection and was followed longitudinally. Source study methods: Estimated nucleated cell counts came from reference gene primer amplification. Method: immunoSEQ multiplex PCR; TCRdb's copy keeps in-frame clones and lacks some. The V and J calls and clone size were taken over from that table, and D and trimming were inferred from the DNA. The sample consists of under 450,000 clones, more than 70% of them appearing once.

Sequences were obtained from peripheral blood. The sequence came from a woman between 50 and 59 years old with COVID-19, enrolled during active disease. V gene TRBV6-5 combines with J gene TRBJ2-3, with D hard to call. CDR3 sequence: CASAISSTDTQYF. DNA for the CDR3: TGTGCCAGCGCTATTTCTAGCACAGATACGCAGTATTTT.